This T cell receptor (beta chain) emerged from a study of OX40 agonist ivuxolimab in advanced cancers. The study in broad terms: Ivuxolimab was a fully human IgG2 agonistic monoclonal antibody targeting the costimulatory receptor OX40 (CD134). Intravenous ivuxolimab was administered to patients every 2 weeks at six dose levels: 0.01, 0.1, 0.3, 1.5, 3 and 10 mg/kg. Of the approximately 53 patients in dose escalation, some 19 had hepatocellular carcinoma, some 15 had melanoma, 9 had renal cell carcinoma and 9 had head and neck cancer. A male proportion of roughly 80% and a mean age of about 60 years, ranging from 23 to 79, were recorded for the dose-escalation cohort. Patients were allowed to have had prior anti-PD-1, anti-PD-L1 or anti-CTLA-4 therapy, and around 40% of the dose-escalation patients had previously received checkpoint inhibitors. Partial responses were achieved by three dose-escalation patients, of whom one had hepatocellular carcinoma and two had cutaneous melanoma. The purpose of peripheral TCRbeta sequencing was to test whether ivuxolimab changed TCR sequence diversity and led to clonal T-cell expansion. The paper describes the monotherapy dose-escalation part (N of about 55 patients) of the phase I trial of ivuxolimab. What the authors observed across the whole study: At doses of 0.1 to 3.0 mg/kg, clonal expansion of both CD4+ and CD8+ blood T cells was observed from baseline to week 6. Low levels of normalized T-cell clonal expansion were also seen in some patients who did not respond. After ivuxolimab, more expanded clones were found on average in CD8+ T cells than in CD4+ T cells. Which antigens the clonally expanded peripheral T cells were specific for was not determined. In partial responders in the 0.1-3.0 mg/kg groups, normalized peripheral clonal expansion was found to be among the lowest, especially among CD8+ T cells.

The trial excluded patients who had a history of autoimmune disease or were on systemic immunosuppression. In every dose cohort, peripheral blood was drawn for TCR sequencing at baseline, cycle 4 day 1, and cycle 7 day 1. The samples were drawn from a first-in-human, open-label, multicenter phase I dose-escalation trial of ivuxolimab. Adults with locally advanced or metastatic head and neck squamous cell, hepatocellular, melanoma or renal cell carcinoma were enrolled in the trial. Before TCR sequencing, CD4+ T cells and CD8+ T cells were sorted from peripheral blood as separate populations. From the cysteine up to the phenylalanine, the CDR3 has a length of 15 residues. CDR3 DNA only is kept here, 45 bases in frame from base 1. V and J are truncated by 3 bases and 8 bases respectively, leaving an intervening sequence of 19 bases. CDR1 and CDR2 are read off the germline V gene (reference sequence) as LNHNV and YYDKDF.

As to this clone: It has no known antigen specificity. No quality values exist for individual bases; no much larger clone is one base distant.

For sequencing of the TCRbeta CDR3 region, genomic DNA was extracted from the sorted cells. The immunoSEQ Assay was used to sequence the TCRbeta CDR3 regions. Held by TCRdb, this immuneACCESS table contains in-frame sequences only and omits some clones. Under half of the omission traces to an unresolved V gene where checked; the cause of the rest is unknown. The sample yields fewer than 20,000 clones; 79% were counted once. The ten largest clonotypes hold roughly 32% of the sample. The receptor was isolated from an adult with an advanced solid tumor such as melanoma, head and neck, liver or kidney cancer. The chain is encoded by TRBV15 joined to TRBJ1-2; confidence is insufficient to name the D gene. The material was CD4+ or CD8+ T cells sorted from blood, obtained in a trial of the OX40 agonist ivuxolimab. The DNA sequence follows: TGTGCCACCAGCAGGTTGATAACAAACCCGGGCGGCTACACCTTC. Its protein reads: CATSRLITNPGGYTF.